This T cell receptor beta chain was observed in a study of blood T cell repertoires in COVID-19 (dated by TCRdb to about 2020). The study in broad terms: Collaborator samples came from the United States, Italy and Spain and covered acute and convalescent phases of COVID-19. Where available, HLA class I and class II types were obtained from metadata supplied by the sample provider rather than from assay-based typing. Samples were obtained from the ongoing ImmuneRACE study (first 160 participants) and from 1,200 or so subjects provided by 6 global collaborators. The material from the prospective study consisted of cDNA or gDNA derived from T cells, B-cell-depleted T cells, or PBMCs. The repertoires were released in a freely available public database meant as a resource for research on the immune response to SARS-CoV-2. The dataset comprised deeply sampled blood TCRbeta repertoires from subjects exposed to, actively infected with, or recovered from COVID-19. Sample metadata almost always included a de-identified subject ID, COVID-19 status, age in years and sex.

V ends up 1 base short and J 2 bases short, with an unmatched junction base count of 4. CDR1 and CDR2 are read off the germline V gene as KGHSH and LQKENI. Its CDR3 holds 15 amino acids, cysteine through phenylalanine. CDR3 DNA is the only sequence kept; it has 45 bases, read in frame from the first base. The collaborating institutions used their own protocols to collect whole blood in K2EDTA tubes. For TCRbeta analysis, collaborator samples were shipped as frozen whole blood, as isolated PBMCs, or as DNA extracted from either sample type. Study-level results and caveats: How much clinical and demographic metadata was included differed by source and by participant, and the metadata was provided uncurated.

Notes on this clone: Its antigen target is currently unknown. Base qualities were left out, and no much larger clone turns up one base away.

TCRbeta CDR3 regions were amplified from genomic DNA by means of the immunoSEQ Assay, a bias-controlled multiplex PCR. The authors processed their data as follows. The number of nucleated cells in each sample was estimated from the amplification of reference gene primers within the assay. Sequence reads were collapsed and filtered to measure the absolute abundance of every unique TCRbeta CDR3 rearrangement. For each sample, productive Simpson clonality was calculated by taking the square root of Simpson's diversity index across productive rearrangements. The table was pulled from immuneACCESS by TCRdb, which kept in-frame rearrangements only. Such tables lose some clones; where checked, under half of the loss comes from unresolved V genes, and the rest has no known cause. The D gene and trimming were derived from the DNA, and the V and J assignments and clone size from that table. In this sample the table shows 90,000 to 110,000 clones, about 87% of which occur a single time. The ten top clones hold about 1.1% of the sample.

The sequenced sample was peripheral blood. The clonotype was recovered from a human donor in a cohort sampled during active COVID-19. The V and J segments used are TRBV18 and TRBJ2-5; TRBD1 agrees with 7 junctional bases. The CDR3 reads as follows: CASSPRTGQQETQYF. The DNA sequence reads TGTGCCAGCTCACCACGAACGGGACAGCAAGAGACCCAGTACTTC.